These 27 T cell receptor beta chains share one sample of origin, sequenced in a study of cytomegalovirus exposure and HLA in healthy donors. Profiled with immunoSEQ multiplex PCR; TCRdb holds only in-frame clones, not every one. Found here are about 100,000 clones, 90% to 96% of them singletons; the top ten hold 0.67%. The sequenced sample was PBMCs. These receptors were taken from a woman younger than 30 in good health and CMV-seronegative.

The chain joins TRBV11-2 to TRBJ2-7, with 9 nucleotides matching TRBD1. Germline V gives CDR1 SGHAT, CDR2 FQNNGV. The CDR3 sequence is 15 residues long. V was clipped by 5 bases and J by 5 bases; unmatched bases: 10. The CDR3 spells CASSPHRDRAHEQYF. The CDR3 bases are TGTGCCAGCAGCCCTCACCGGGACAGGGCCCACGAGCAGTACTTC.

This chain uses TRBV9 with TRBJ2-3; D is undetermined. Germline-derived CDR1 and CDR2 are SGDLS and YYNGEE. V was shortened by 3 bases and J by 5 bases, with 13 bases between the two germline ends. The CDR3 extends over 14 amino acids. DNA of the CDR3: TGTGCCAGCAGCGCCTCCCCGGTTCGAGATACGCAGTATTTT. Amino acid sequence: CASSASPVRDTQYF.

V usage is TRBV28 and J usage is TRBJ1-3, with 9 bases aligning to TRBD1. Germline CDR1 reads MDHEN; CDR2 reads SYDVKM. The CDR3 runs 14 residues. With 7 bases clipped from V and 1 base from J, the junction kept 2 bases outside the gene matches. CDR3 protein: CASTGQGSGNTIYF. As DNA, the CDR3 is TGTGCCAGCACGGGACAGGGTTCTGGAAACACCATATATTTT.

The chain is built from TRBV18 and TRBJ2-1; no clear D gene. Germline V gives CDR1 KGHSH, CDR2 LQKENI. The CDR3 runs 19 residues. V lost 4 bases, J lost 3 bases, and 25 bases lay in between. The CDR3 nucleotides read TGTGCCAGCTCACTACCTACGGTTTCAGGTGTGATTCACTACAATGAGCAGTTCTTC. Its protein product is CASSLPTVSGVIHYNEQFF.

The gene calls are TRBV5-6 and TRBJ2-1, with 9 positions matching TRBD1. V shed 3 bases and J 9 bases; nucleotides not matched to a gene: 7. CDR1 SGHDT and CDR2 YYEEEE come from the germline V gene. The CDR3 runs 14 residues. CDR3 in DNA: TGTGCCAGCAGCTCCTTGACAGGGGGAGGTGAGCAGTTCTTC. Translating it yields CASSSLTGGGEQFF.

The chain joins TRBV30 to TRBJ1-2; D is undetermined. The CDR3 extends over 11 amino acids. V lost 5 bases and J 8 bases, leaving 12 bases between the germline ends. Germline-derived CDR1 and CDR2 are GTSNPN and SVGIG (reference sequence). CDR3 protein: CAWENGGGYTF. As DNA, the CDR3 is TGTGCCTGGGAGAACGGCGGAGGCTACACCTTC.

The V and J genes are TRBV2 and TRBJ2-7; D ambiguous. Germline assignment: CDR1 SNHLY and CDR2 FYNNEI. Trimming left V 3 bases short and J 0 bases short, with 9 bases between. CDR3 size: 14 residues. The CDR3 loop reads CASSDPGSSYEQYF. The CDR3 DNA is TGTGCCAGCAGTGATCCAGGATCCTCCTACGAGCAGTACTTC.

This chain connects TRBV28 to TRBJ1-1; D is undetermined. Germline assignment: CDR1 MDHEN and CDR2 SYDVKM. V was clipped by 6 bases and J by 1 base, with 18 bases between them. This CDR3 has 16 residues. For the CDR3, the DNA is TGTGCCAGCAGCTCGGGAAGCCCTCCCTGGAACACTGAAGCTTTCTTT. Its protein is CASSSGSPPWNTEAFF.

This chain uses TRBV2 with TRBJ2-5; D unclear. Trimming left V 2 bases short and J 5 bases short, with 6 bases between. The V gene's germline CDR1 is SNHLY and CDR2 FYNNEI. This CDR3 contains 12 residues. DNA of the CDR3: TGTGCCAGCAGTGAAACTCGGGAGACCCAGTACTTC. This codes for CASSETRETQYF.

The rearrangement links TRBV6-5 to TRBJ1-2; 7 bases map to TRBD1. Germline CDR1 reads MNHEY; CDR2 reads SVGAGI. CDR3 length: 13 residues. Trimming at V came to 6 bases and at J to 8 bases, leaving 9 bases not matched to a gene. The DNA of the CDR3 is TGTGCCAGCAGAAGGACAGGCTTCTTCGGCTACACCTTC. Its translation: CASRRTGFFGYTF.

The J gene is TRBJ2-1, the V gene TRBV7-2, with a possible D match to TRBD2 (6 bases). The germline gives CDR1 SGHTA, CDR2 FQGNSA. The V end lost 5 bases, the J end lost 5 bases, and 22 bases lay between the germline ends. The CDR3 consists of 17 residues. The CDR3: CASSPQGRGLPNNEQFF. DNA of the CDR3: TGTGCCAGCAGCCCTCAGGGTCGGGGACTCCCTAACAATGAGCAGTTCTTC.

The rearrangement joins TRBV10-3 to TRBJ1-4; 8 positions match TRBD1. After removal of 3 bases from V and 0 bases from J, the junction contained 3 bases not matched to a gene. CDR1 and CDR2 from the germline V gene are ENHRY and SYGVKD. The CDR3 contains 16 residues. The chain's CDR3 is CAISERDRTTNEKLFF. The DNA of the CDR3 is TGTGCCATCAGTGAACGGGACAGGACAACTAATGAAAAACTGTTTTTT.

V and J are TRBV7-9 and TRBJ2-1; maybe TRBD2 (5 bases). V gave up 4 bases and J gave up 3 bases, with 10 bases separating them. Per the germline V gene, CDR1 is SEHNR and CDR2 is FQNEAQ (reference sequence). CDR3 length: 14 residues. CDR3 DNA sequence: TGTGCCAGCAGCTCATTCCGGGACTACAATGAGCAGTTCTTC. Encoded protein: CASSSFRDYNEQFF.

This chain connects TRBV18 to TRBJ1-4, with 8 bases lining up with TRBD1. This CDR3 spans 15 amino acids. After removal of 0 bases from V and 5 bases from J, the junction contained 2 bases not matched to a gene. CDR1 is KGHSH, CDR2 LQKENI, per germline. CDR3 sequence reads: CASSPPGQENEKLFF. The CDR3 DNA reads TGTGCCAGCTCACCACCGGGACAGGAAAATGAAAAACTGTTTTTT. Full variable domain (remainder filled in from reference TRBV18 and TRBJ1-4): NAGVMQNPRHLVRRRGQEARLRCSPMKGHSHVYWYRQLPEEGLKFMVYLQKENIIDESGMPKERFSAEFPKEGPSILRIQQVVRGDSAAYFCASSPPGQENEKLFFGSGTQLSVL.

CDR3 in amino acids: CASSQDPRTGHEAFF. The CDR3 nucleotides are TGCGCCAGCAGCCAAGACCCCCGAACGGGACATGAAGCTTTCTTT. The rearrangement links TRBV4-3 to TRBJ1-1; tentative D call: TRBD1 (6 bases). The CDR3 is 15 amino acids. The germline V and J ends were trimmed by 0 bases and 7 bases, with 15 bases remaining between them. Germline loops: CDR1 LGHNA, CDR2 YSLEER.

The chain uses TRBV19 and TRBJ2-3; no definite D call. The CDR3 loop spans 16 amino acids. Germline CDR1 is LNHDA and CDR2 is SQIVND (reference sequence). V was cut by 5 bases and J by 8 bases, with 23 bases left in between. The CDR3 DNA is TGTGCCAGTAGTTTCGGCGGATGGCCAGCCGTGGGTACGCAGTATTTT. Amino acids: CASSFGGWPAVGTQYF.

CDR3 bases: TGCGCCAGCAGTGAGTTTCAGGAAGATGAAGCTTTCTTT. Translating it yields CASSEFQEDEAFF. This chain joins TRBV10-2 and TRBJ1-1; D call uncertain. This CDR3 is 13 amino acids long. CDR1 is WSHSY and CDR2 is SAAADI in the germline V gene. V lost 1 base, J lost 7 bases, and 10 bases lay in between.

This clone was seen a few times. The rearrangement links TRBV7-3 to TRBJ2-1; 7 bases line up with TRBD2. With 0 bases clipped from V and 9 bases from J, the junction kept 11 bases outside the gene matches. This CDR3 region has 16 residues. From germline, CDR1 is SGHTA and CDR2 FQGTGA. CDR3 loop: CASSLTASGLGIEQFF. CDR3 in DNA: TGTGCCAGCAGCTTAACGGCCTCCGGACTAGGGATTGAGCAGTTCTTC.

The V gene is TRBV5-5, the J gene TRBJ2-7, with a weak D call TRBD1 (6 bases). Trimming pared 4 bases from V and 3 bases from J, leaving 14 bases between. The CDR3 spans 14 residues. CDR1 and CDR2 from the germline V gene are SGHKS and YYEKEE (reference sequence). The CDR3 loop is CASSPPGTLYEQYF. The CDR3 nucleotides are TGTGCCAGCAGCCCCCCGGGGACACTCTACGAGCAGTACTTC.

The chain joins TRBV7-2 to TRBJ2-5; 11 bases align to TRBD2. The junction had 9 bases not matched to a gene; V was cut back by 4 bases and J by 5 bases. In germline, CDR1 is SGHTA, CDR2 FQGNSA. The CDR3 covers 16 residues. DNA of the CDR3: TGTGCCAGCAGCTCAAATCCTAGCGGGGGGCGGGAGACCCAGTACTTC. Translating gives CASSSNPSGGRETQYF.

This rearrangement joins TRBV7-9 to TRBJ2-4; D is perhaps TRBD1 (6 bases). Per germline, CDR1 SEHNR and CDR2 FQNEAQ (reference sequence). Trimming removed 4 bases from V and 1 base from J, with 14 bases in between. The length of the CDR3 is 16 residues. The DNA of the CDR3 is TGTGCCAGCAGCTGGGCTCAGGGGTTTGCCAAAAACATTCAGTACTTC. Protein: CASSWAQGFAKNIQYF. The entire variable domain, with the rest obtained from reference TRBV7-9 and TRBJ2-4, is as follows: DTGVSQNPRHKITKRGQNVTFRCDPISEHNRLYWYRQTLGQGPEFLTYFQNEAQLEKSRLLSDRFSAERPKGSFSTLEIQRTEQGDSAMYLCASSWAQGFAKNIQYFGAGTRLSVL.

This CDR3 reads CATSRPTGYGEAFF. CDR3 DNA sequence: TGTGCCACCAGCAGACCTACAGGTTATGGAGAAGCTTTCTTT. The chain employs TRBV15 and TRBJ1-1; D possibly corresponds to TRBD1 (5 bases). The CDR3 contains 14 residues. CDR1 and CDR2 from the germline V gene are LNHNV and YYDKDF (reference sequence). The V and J ends lost 2 bases and 8 bases respectively, with 15 bases between them.

This clone was seen a single time. The CDR3: CASSRESRGTEAFF. The CDR3 DNA sequence: TGTGCCAGCTCACGTGAAAGCCGGGGTACTGAAGCTTTCTTT. V is TRBV18 and J is TRBJ1-1; the D is unclear. The CDR3 is 14 residues long. In germline, CDR1 is KGHSH, CDR2 LQKENI. V was clipped by 4 bases and J by 5 bases, with 14 bases between them.

The V call is TRBV5-1, the J call TRBJ1-2; 9 nucleotides line up with TRBD1. CDR3 length: 13 residues. J lost 6 bases, V lost 4 bases, and 4 bases had no gene match. Per germline, CDR1 SGHRS and CDR2 YFSETQ. In DNA, the CDR3 is TGCGCCAGCAGCAAGGGACAGGGAGATGGCTACACCTTC. This gives the protein CASSKGQGDGYTF. Drawing the rest from reference TRBV5-1 and TRBJ1-2, the complete variable domain is KAGVTQTPRYLIKTRGQQVTLSCSPISGHRSVSWYQQTPGQGLQFLFEYFSETQRNKGNFPGRFSGRQFSNSRSEMNVSTLELGDSALYLCASSKGQGDGYTFGSGTRLTVV.

The chain couples TRBV11-2 to TRBJ1-1; D is perhaps TRBD1 (5 bases). V lost 3 bases and J 2 bases, leaving 10 bases between the germline ends. CDR1 is SGHAT and CDR2 is FQNNGV in the germline V gene. This CDR3 is 14 amino acids long. The CDR3 coding sequence is TGTGCCAGCAGCTTCCAGGGCTCAAACACTGAAGCTTTCTTT. This encodes CASSFQGSNTEAFF.

The chain links TRBV6-4 to TRBJ1-2, with D perhaps TRBD1 (6 bases). Trimming shortened V by 2 bases and J by 5 bases, and 18 bases separated the two germline ends. The CDR3 covers 16 residues. Germline values: CDR1 MRHNA, CDR2 SNTAGT. The CDR3 bases are TGTGCCAGCAGTGACCGGCAGGGGACTAATATGTATGGCTACACCTTC. Translation: CASSDRQGTNMYGYTF.

The CDR3 reads CAWSVGLQGGEAFF. The CDR3 DNA sequence: TGTGCCTGGAGTGTTGGGTTACAGGGAGGGGAAGCTTTCTTT. The chain couples TRBV30 to TRBJ1-1; TRBD1 might be the D (6 bases). The germline V gene has CDR1 GTSNPN and CDR2 SVGIG (reference sequence). CDR3 length: 14 residues. Trimming shortened V by 0 bases and J by 8 bases, and 16 bases separated the two germline ends. The variable domain in full, with the rest retrieved from reference TRBV30 and TRBJ1-1, is SQTIHQWPATLVQPVGSPLSLECTVEGTSNPNLYWYRQAAGRGLQLLFYSVGIGQISSEVPQNLSASRPQDRQFILSSKKLLLSDSGFYLCAWSVGLQGGEAFFGQGTRLTVV.